This TCR beta chain was recorded in a study of blood T cell repertoires in COVID-19 (TCRdb year 2020). Broadly, across the study: Samples from collaborators originated in the United States, Italy and Spain and spanned both the acute and convalescent phases of COVID-19. The material from the prospective study consisted of cDNA or gDNA derived from T cells, B-cell-depleted T cells, or PBMCs. Subjects who had been exposed to COVID-19, were actively infected with it, or had recovered from it provided the deeply sampled blood TCRbeta repertoires that made up the dataset. The repertoires were released in a freely available public database intended as a resource for research on the immune response to SARS-CoV-2. Samples came from the ongoing ImmuneRACE study (first 160 participants) plus 1,254 subjects from 6 global collaborators. A de-identified subject ID, COVID-19 status, age in years and sex were almost always included in the sample metadata. HLA class I and class II types, where available, came from metadata supplied by the sample provider rather than from assay-based typing.

The germline V gene provides CDR1 SGHRS and CDR2 YFSETQ. There are 16 amino acids in the CDR3, from cysteine to phenylalanine inclusive. Just the 48-base CDR3 DNA is kept, in frame starting at base 1. The V and J ends are trimmed by 0 bases and 0 bases, leaving 12 bases between them. General findings and caveats noted by the study authors: The quantity of clinical and demographic metadata differed by source and by participant and was supplied without curation.

Each collaborating institution followed its own protocols to collect whole blood in K2EDTA tubes. Collaborator samples were shipped for TCRbeta analysis as frozen whole blood, isolated PBMCs, or DNA extracted from either sample type. The immunoSEQ Assay, a bias-controlled multiplex PCR, was used to amplify TCRbeta CDR3 regions from genomic DNA. Per the original workflow: The number of nucleated cells in each sample was estimated from the amplification of reference gene primers within the assay. Sequence reads were collapsed and filtered to measure the absolute abundance of every unique TCRbeta CDR3 rearrangement. Productive Simpson clonality was computed per sample as the square root of Simpson's diversity index over productive rearrangements. TCRdb stores this immuneACCESS table with in-frame sequences only. Part of the clones is absent; in the studies checked, under half of the shortfall reflects unresolved V genes, and no reason is known for the rest. That table gives V, J and clone size, and the DNA gave D and trimming. Present in this sample are some 170,000 clones, roughly 80% of which were seen just once. The ten largest clones capture roughly 3.1% of the sample.

Comment on this clone: There is no known antigen for this receptor. No qualities accompany the bases; no much larger clone lies one base away.

The material sequenced was peripheral blood. This sequence uses TRBV5-1 and TRBJ1-1; the D gene cannot be resolved reliably. The clonotype comes from a man aged 70-80 years with acute or convalescent COVID-19. The DNA reads TGCGCCAGCAGCTTGGGATCTGTGGGCCTGAACACTGAAGCTTTCTTT. Translated, it gives CASSLGSVGLNTEAFF.